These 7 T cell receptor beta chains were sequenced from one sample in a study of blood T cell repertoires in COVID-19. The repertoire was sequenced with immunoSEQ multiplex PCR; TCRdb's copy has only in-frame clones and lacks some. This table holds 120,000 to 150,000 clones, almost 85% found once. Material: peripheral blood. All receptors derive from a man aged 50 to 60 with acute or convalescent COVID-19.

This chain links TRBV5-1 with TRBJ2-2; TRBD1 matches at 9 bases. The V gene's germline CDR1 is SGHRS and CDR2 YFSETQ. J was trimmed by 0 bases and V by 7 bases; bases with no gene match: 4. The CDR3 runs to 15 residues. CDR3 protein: CASGTGGANTGELFF. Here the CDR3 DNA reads TGCGCCAGCGGCACAGGGGGCGCGAACACCGGGGAGCTGTTTTTT.

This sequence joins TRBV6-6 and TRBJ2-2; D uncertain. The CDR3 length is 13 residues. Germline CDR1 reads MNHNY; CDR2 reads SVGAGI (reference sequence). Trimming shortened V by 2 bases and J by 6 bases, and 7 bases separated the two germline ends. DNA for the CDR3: TGTGCCAGCAGTTACGCAGGATCCGGGGAGCTGTTTTTT. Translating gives CASSYAGSGELFF.

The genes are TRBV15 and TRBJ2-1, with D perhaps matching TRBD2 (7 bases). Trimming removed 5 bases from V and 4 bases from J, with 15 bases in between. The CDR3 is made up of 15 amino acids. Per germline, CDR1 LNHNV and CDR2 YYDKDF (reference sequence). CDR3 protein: CATSPAGAQYNEQFF. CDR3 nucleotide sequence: TGTGCCACCAGCCCGGCGGGGGCCCAATACAATGAGCAGTTCTTC.

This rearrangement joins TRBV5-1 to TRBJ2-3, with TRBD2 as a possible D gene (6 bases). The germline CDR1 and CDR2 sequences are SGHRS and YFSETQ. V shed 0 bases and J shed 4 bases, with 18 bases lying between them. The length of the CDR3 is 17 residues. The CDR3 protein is CASSLGLAGSLADTQYF. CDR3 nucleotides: TGCGCCAGCAGCTTGGGCCTTGCGGGATCTTTAGCAGATACGCAGTATTTT.

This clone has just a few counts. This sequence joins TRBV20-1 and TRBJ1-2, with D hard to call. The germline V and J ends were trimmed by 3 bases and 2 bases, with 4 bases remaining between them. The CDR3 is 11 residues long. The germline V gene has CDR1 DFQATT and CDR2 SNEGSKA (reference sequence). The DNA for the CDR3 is TGCAGTGCTAGGACAAACTATGGCTACACCTTC. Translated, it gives CSARTNYGYTF.

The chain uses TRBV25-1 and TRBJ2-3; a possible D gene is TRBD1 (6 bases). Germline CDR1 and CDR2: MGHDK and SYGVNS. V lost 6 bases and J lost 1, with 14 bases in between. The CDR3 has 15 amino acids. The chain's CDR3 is CASSSGVWGTDTQYF. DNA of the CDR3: TGTGCCAGCAGCTCAGGGGTCTGGGGCACAGATACGCAGTATTTT.

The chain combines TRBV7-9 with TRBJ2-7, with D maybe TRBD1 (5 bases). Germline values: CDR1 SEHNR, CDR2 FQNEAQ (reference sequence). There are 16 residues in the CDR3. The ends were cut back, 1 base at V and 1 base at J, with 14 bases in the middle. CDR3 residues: CASSLGSGQVSYEQYF. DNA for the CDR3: TGTGCCAGCAGCTTAGGTTCTGGACAAGTATCCTACGAGCAGTACTTC.